This section outlines one T cell receptor (beta chain) sequence together with its context. Its antigen is unknown. Base qualities were left out, and no much larger clone turns up one base away. The entry originates in a study of T cell responses to AZD1222 COVID-19 vaccine (dated by TCRdb to the early 2020s). As for the study more broadly: AZD1222 recipients with second doses at about 4 weeks or about 12 weeks were pooled, because spike-specific TCR depth and breadth did not differ between schedules. TCR sequencing was performed for approximately 240 trial participants, of whom around 210 were given two doses of AZD1222 and approximately 26 were given two doses of MenACWY control vaccine. Trial participants were enrolled by age into subgroups of 18-55, 56-69 and 70-plus years, and around 150, 29 and 61 TCR-sequenced participants, respectively, were included in these subgroups. What the authors observed across the whole study: The whole spike protein was spanned by vaccine-associated CD4 TCRs, and dominant responses were seen in regions 160-218 and 743-854. Participants were mostly white British, with more females than males. The authors suggested clonal diversity may have been underestimated. Spike-specific TCR breadth and depth rose significantly after two AZD1222 doses compared with day 0 and with MenACWY recipients. Reportedly, almost half of the unique spike-specific TCRs recognized epitopes lying outside the regions that are mutated in the B.1.351 and B.1.1.7 variants. Conclusions about previously exposed vaccinees are limited because only five to seven AZD1222 recipients were SARS-CoV-2 seropositive at baseline. The 56-69-year group was small, and its depth increase did not reach significance, likely because of low power. No day 14 peak-response samples were available, so repertoires were characterized only after the peak T cell response.

The CDR3 regions of human TCRbeta chains were subjected to immunosequencing. The study's own analysis went as follows. Repertoire TCRs were checked for matches against a reference library of SARS-CoV-2-specific TCRs that had been generated using the MIRA antigen-specificity platform. Breadth was defined as the fraction of unique TCRs that were SARS-CoV-2-associated. Depth was defined as the fraction of total T cells that were SARS-CoV-2-associated. Using the MIRA data, each spike-specific TCR was assigned both to the spike region to which the TCR was reactive and to a CD4 or CD8 class. Log10-transformed breadth and depth values were compared by one-way ANOVA with Sidak's multiple comparisons tests. This is the immuneACCESS table as TCRdb keeps it, with only in-frame sequences that have V and J called. A part of the clones is gone; compared with another copy, unresolved V genes explain less than half, and the rest is unexplained. Clone size and V and J calls were adopted from that table, with D and trimming inferred from the DNA. The sample table holds roughly 120,000 clones, of which over 75% were seen once. Of the sample, over 5.5% is held by the ten largest clones.

The germline V and J ends show losses of 6 bases and 2 bases respectively, and no gene match explains 5 bases of the junction. CDR1 MNHEY and CDR2 SMNVEV were looked up in the germline V gene (reference sequence). The CDR3 spans 16 residues, from the cysteine through the phenylalanine. This entry keeps only the CDR3 DNA: 48 bases, framed from base 1. The sample's time point label, decoded: baseline before first vaccination. Vaccinee samples came from UK trials COV001 and COV002, including a single-blind randomized controlled phase 2/3 trial of AZD1222 (ChAdOx1 nCoV-19) in healthy adults. Trial participant PBMC samples were collected at day 0 and day 28 after the second dose for TCRbeta chain sequencing.

Source: peripheral blood, taken on day 0 of AZD1222 vaccination. This receptor was identified in an adult in good health. The V and J genes are TRBV27 and TRBJ1-6; the central 9 bases match TRBD1. The CDR3 protein sequence reads: CASRDRGDTYNSPLHF. The DNA is as follows: TGTGCCAGCAGAGACAGGGGGGACACCTATAATTCACCCCTCCACTTT.